This T cell receptor (beta chain) was captured in a study of human T cells and chemical hapten exposure. The library tagged individual cDNA molecules with unique molecular identifiers. MiXCR was run by TCRdb on the RACE reads, yielding one entry per CDR3 protein. The repertoire includes about 120,000 distinct CDR3 sequences, about 13% of them detected once, and roughly 0.92% sits in the top ten. The time point is: patch test 1, 2 weeks after DPC sensitization. Treatment given: therapeutic diphenylcyclopropenone sensitization with weekly scalp DPC. Blood collection took place prior to placing each patch test. The CDR3 totals 20 residues. Trimming took 6 bases from V and 1 from J; bases not matched to a gene: 25. Germline values: CDR1 DFQATT, CDR2 SNEGSKA (reference sequence). This clonotype has only a few counts. Its antigen is not identified. Study findings and constraints: Given that the donors had alopecia, their immune response may differ from that seen in healthy people. No shift was seen in TCRs above 1 in 1000 frequency with DPC sensitization.

The sequence was obtained from a man aged 18 to 30 with alopecia areata. Some clones in this sample may be carry-over from other donors' samples. The rearrangement joins TRBV20-1 to TRBJ2-7, with TRBD1 matching over 9 bases. Sequencing was performed on whole blood, taken in connection with sensitization to the hapten diphenylcyclopropenone (DPC). The CDR3 DNA is TGCAGTGCCGGGGGACAGGGATTAACCTGGGAGGCCATACCTTCCTACGAGCAGTACTTC. As protein: CSAGGQGLTWEAIPSYEQYF.